One and the same sample provided the 2 T cell receptor beta chains below, sequenced in a study of OX40 agonist ivuxolimab in advanced cancers. Profiled with immunoSEQ multiplex PCR; TCRdb holds only in-frame clones, not every one. The sample includes about 16,000 clones, 90% of them seen just once. Sample: CD4+ or CD8+ T cells sorted from blood, taken in a trial of the OX40 agonist ivuxolimab. The receptors were gathered from an adult with an advanced solid tumor such as melanoma, head and neck, liver or kidney cancer.

The count of this clone is one. The chain joins TRBV10-2 to TRBJ1-3; possibly TRBD1 for D (6 bases). V lost 7 bases to trimming and J lost 2 bases, with 9 bases between them. Germline assignment: CDR1 WSHSY and CDR2 SAAADI. This CDR3 spans 13 amino acids. CDR3 sequence reads: CASNQGPGNTIYF. As DNA, the CDR3 is TGCGCCAGCAATCAGGGGCCTGGAAACACCATATATTTT.

This clone was seen a few times. The chain joins TRBV6-1 to TRBJ1-1; D perhaps matches TRBD1 (5 bases). Germline CDR1 is MNHNS and CDR2 is SASEGT. The CDR3 consists of 14 residues. The ends were cut back, 0 bases at V and 4 bases at J, with 9 bases in the middle. The CDR3 region has the DNA TGTGCCAGCAGTGAAGCGTGGGGGTTCACTGAAGCTTTCTTT. Amino acid sequence: CASSEAWGFTEAFF.